The 29 T cell receptor beta chains below all came from one sample that was sequenced in a study of blood T cell repertoires in COVID-19. Some clones are missing from TCRdb's copy, which holds only in-frame ones; the method was immunoSEQ multiplex PCR. The data show about 370,000 clones, roughly 90% seen once. What was sequenced was peripheral blood. These receptors were collected from a woman aged 30 to 39 with COVID-19, enrolled during active disease.

This chain uses TRBV7-6 with TRBJ1-3, with 7 bases aligning to TRBD1. CDR3 length equals 18 residues. J was trimmed by 0 bases and V by 1 base; bases with no gene match: 9. The germline CDR1 and CDR2 sequences are SGHVS and FNYEAQ. CDR3 bases: TGTGCCAGCAGCTTAGTGGGGACAGAGGGCCACTCTGGAAACACCATATATTTT. Translated, it gives CASSLVGTEGHSGNTIYF.

The rearrangement uses TRBV28 and TRBJ2-1; 9 positions agree with TRBD1. This CDR3 comprises 12 residues. Germline V gene data show CDR1 as MDHEN and CDR2 as SYDVKM. V gave up 3 bases and J gave up 12 bases; unmatched junction bases: 3. The CDR3 protein is CASSFTDRGQFF. The CDR3 region has the DNA TGTGCCAGCAGTTTTACGGACAGGGGGCAGTTCTTC. Drawing the rest from reference TRBV28 and TRBJ2-1, the complete variable domain is DVKVTQSSRYLVKRTGEKVFLECVQDMDHENMFWYRQDPGLGLRLIYFSYDVKMKEKGDIPEGYSVSREKKERFSLILESASTNQTSMYLCASSFTDRGQFFGPGTRLTVL.

The count of this clone is one. The chain links TRBV6-4 to TRBJ1-2; 9 nucleotides match TRBD1. Germline values: CDR1 MRHNA, CDR2 SNTAGT. V dropped 8 bases and J dropped 5; count of bases not matched to a gene: 9. This CDR3 has 14 residues. The CDR3 sequence is CASSVGGQGYGYTF. CDR3 bases: TGTGCCAGCTCTGTCGGGGGACAGGGTTATGGCTACACCTTC.

CDR3 region: CASSPAGGAYNEQFF. CDR3 sequence (DNA): TGTGCCAGCAGCCCCGCGGGGGGCGCCTACAATGAGCAGTTCTTC. This rearrangement joins TRBV7-2 to TRBJ2-1; 8 bases match TRBD2. This CDR3 comprises 15 residues. Germline CDR1 SGHTA, CDR2 FQGNSA. V was clipped by 5 bases and J by 2 bases; unmatched bases: 5.

CDR3 sequence reads: CASDVSGMAAQYF. CDR3 nucleotide sequence: TGTGCCAGCGACGTTAGCGGGATGGCGGCCCAGTACTTC. The chain couples TRBV7-2 to TRBJ2-5; 8 positions agree with TRBD2. Germline loops: CDR1 SGHTA, CDR2 FQGNSA. The CDR3 consists of 13 residues. J was trimmed by 9 bases and V by 8 bases; bases with no gene match: 11.

The genes are TRBV14 and TRBJ2-2; D is unresolved. The CDR3 has 14 amino acids. Deletions cut 0 bases from V and 8 bases from J, with 10 bases between. Germline assignment: CDR1 SGHDN and CDR2 FVKESK. CDR3 protein: CASSQDLFQGELFF. In nucleotides, the CDR3 is TGTGCCAGCAGCCAAGATCTTTTCCAGGGGGAGCTGTTTTTT.

The chain uses TRBV6-2 or TRBV6-3 and TRBJ1-2; TRBD1 matches 7 bases. Germline assignment: CDR1 MNHEY and CDR2 SVGEGT. The CDR3 is 15 residues long. V lost 2 bases, J lost 8 bases, and 11 bases stayed unmatched. This CDR3 reads CASSYRPSTGSGYTF. CDR3 coding DNA: TGTGCCAGCAGTTACAGGCCCTCGACAGGGAGCGGCTACACCTTC.

This clone has more than one count but fewer than ten. The chain employs TRBV5-1 and TRBJ1-1; D call uncertain. Germline CDR1 reads SGHRS; CDR2 reads YFSETQ. The CDR3 covers 16 residues. Trimming left V 1 base short and J 3 bases short, with 16 bases between. The CDR3 reads CASSLRFVTVDTEAFF. The CDR3 DNA follows: TGCGCCAGCAGCTTGAGGTTCGTCACAGTGGACACTGAAGCTTTCTTT.

The chain is built from TRBV11-2 and TRBJ2-2; 13 nucleotides match TRBD2. This CDR3 contains 16 residues. In germline, CDR1 is SGHAT, CDR2 FQNNGV. V lost 3 bases and J lost 5; bases outside the gene matches: 3. In DNA, the CDR3 is TGTGCCAGCAGCTTTGGACTAGCGGGAGAAACCGGGGAGCTGTTTTTT. Its protein is CASSFGLAGETGELFF.

V usage is TRBV19 and J usage is TRBJ1-2; 9 bases are shared with TRBD1. Germline values: CDR1 LNHDA, CDR2 SQIVND (reference sequence). The CDR3 has 14 residues. Germline trimming cut 7 bases from V and 2 bases from J; bases unmatched to any gene: 5. The CDR3 loop reads CASIGQGTNYGYTF. Written as DNA, the CDR3 is TGTGCCAGTATTGGACAGGGGACAAACTATGGCTACACCTTC.

The V and J genes are TRBV7-9 and TRBJ2-1, with 9 bases matching TRBD2. The CDR3 consists of 14 residues. Per germline, CDR1 SEHNR and CDR2 FQNEAQ (reference sequence). Trimming at V came to 5 bases and at J to 5 bases, leaving 4 bases not matched to a gene. CDR3 protein: CASSARLADNEQFF. The CDR3 DNA reads as TGTGCCAGCAGCGCCAGACTAGCGGACAATGAGCAGTTCTTC.

The chain recombines TRBV11-3 with TRBJ1-5; TRBD1 might be the D (5 bases). The V end was cut by 5 bases, the J end by 5 bases, with 16 bases between. CDR3 length equals 15 residues. In germline, CDR1 is SGHNT, CDR2 YENEEA. The CDR3 DNA is TGTGCCAGCAGCGCGGGGACCGGACCTTATCAGCCCCAGCATTTT. Protein: CASSAGTGPYQPQHF.

The rearrangement joins TRBV6-5 to TRBJ2-7; 10 bases agree with TRBD1. Germline V CDR1 and CDR2: MNHEY, SVGAGI. This CDR3 has 16 amino acids. The V segment lost 4 bases and the J segment 2 bases; nucleotides outside the gene matches: 8. CDR3 residues: CASSSRDRGRPYEQYV. In DNA form, the CDR3 reads TGTGCCAGCAGTTCTAGAGACAGGGGGCGCCCCTACGAGCAGTACGTC.

About this clone: The same CDR3 arises from other DNA sequences in this sample as well. This chain connects TRBV19 to TRBJ1-1; weak D call: TRBD1 (5 bases). CDR1 is LNHDA, CDR2 SQIVND, per germline (reference sequence). The CDR3 is 13 residues long. Trimming shortened V by 5 bases and J by 3 bases, and 10 bases separated the two germline ends. The CDR3 spells CASSPQGHTEAFF. CDR3 bases: TGTGCCAGTAGTCCTCAGGGTCACACTGAAGCTTTCTTT.

The rearrangement joins TRBV7-6 to TRBJ1-4, with D maybe TRBD1 (6 bases). V lost 4 bases to trimming and J lost 8 bases, with 20 bases between them. The CDR3 covers 16 residues. Germline assignment: CDR1 SGHVS and CDR2 FNYEAQ. The CDR3 coding sequence is TGTGCCAGCAGCTCCCGCGGGTGGCCGGGGGGCGAAAAACTGTTTTTT. Protein product: CASSSRGWPGGEKLFF.

With regard to this clone: At one end, the junction sequence differs from germline, possibly due to a read error. The chain uses TRBV7-6 and TRBJ2-7; 11 nucleotides agree with TRBD2. The CDR3 runs to 15 residues. CDR1 is SGHVS, CDR2 FNYEAQ, per germline. The CDR3 sequence is CASSLAGGNSYEQYF. The CDR3 DNA sequence: TGTGCCAGCAGCCTAGCGGGGGGTAACTCCTACGAGCAGTACTTC.

The chain combines TRBV19 with TRBJ1-5; D remains ambiguous. CDR3 size: 14 residues. From germline, CDR1 is LNHDA and CDR2 SQIVND (reference sequence). With 3 bases removed from V and 4 bases from J, the gap between germline ends came to 10 bases. The CDR3 DNA reads as TGTGCCAGTAGTATCAGGACGGGGAATCAGCCCCAGCATTTT. Translation: CASSIRTGNQPQHF.

J is TRBJ2-7 and V is TRBV2, with 7 bases matching TRBD1. The germline gives CDR1 SNHLY, CDR2 FYNNEI. V lost 2 bases, J lost 0 bases, and 7 bases stayed unmatched. The CDR3 runs to 16 residues. CDR3 DNA sequence: TGTGCCAGCAGTGAATTACGACAGGGTAGCTCCTACGAGCAGTACTTC. Its translation is CASSELRQGSSYEQYF. Variable domain in full (rest from reference TRBV2 and TRBJ2-7): EPEVTQTPSHQVTQMGQEVILRCVPISNHLYFYWYRQILGQKVEFLVSFYNNEISEKSEIFDDQFSVERPDGSNFTLKIRSTKLEDSAMYFCASSELRQGSSYEQYFGPGTRLTVT.

V and J are TRBV9 and TRBJ2-5, with 9 bases aligning to TRBD2. Germline V gene data show CDR1 as SGDLS and CDR2 as YYNGEE. The length of the CDR3 is 16 residues. V lost 2 bases and J lost 3; bases outside the gene matches: 8. CDR3 DNA: TGTGCCAGCAGCGTCGGTAGCGGGGGAATAAAAGAGACCCAGTACTTC. Translation gives CASSVGSGGIKETQYF. Supplemented by reference TRBV9 and TRBJ2-5, the full variable domain reads DSGVTQTPKHLITATGQRVTLRCSPRSGDLSVYWYQQSLDQGLQFLIQYYNGEERAKGNILERFSAQQFPDLHSELNLSSLELGDSALYFCASSVGSGGIKETQYFGPGTRLLVL.

V usage is TRBV11-2 and J usage is TRBJ2-3, with D uncertain. This CDR3 spans 14 amino acids. V gave up 5 bases and J gave up 8 bases, with 17 bases separating them. Germline lookup yields CDR1 SGHAT and CDR2 FQNNGV. The CDR3: CASSPLVSLGTQYF. The CDR3 bases are TGTGCCAGCAGCCCCTTAGTGTCCCTAGGTACGCAGTATTTT.

This clone was seen once. V gene TRBV28 combines with J gene TRBJ2-2, with 8 bases aligning to TRBD2. V dropped 10 bases and J dropped 5; count of bases not matched to a gene: 9. This CDR3 contains 14 residues. The germline V gene encodes CDR1 MDHEN and CDR2 SYDVKM. The CDR3, as DNA: TGTGCCACCCGGGCTAGCGGGCGAACCGGGGAGCTGTTTTTT. It yields the protein CATRASGRTGELFF.

V is TRBV11-2 and J is TRBJ1-1, with D possibly being TRBD1 (5 bases). Germline assignment: CDR1 SGHAT and CDR2 FQNNGV. The V end lost 1 base, the J end lost 6 bases, and 15 bases lay between the germline ends. The CDR3 has 15 residues. The CDR3 is CASSLAPQGGAEAFF. The CDR3 nucleotides read TGTGCCAGCAGCTTAGCCCCGCAGGGAGGTGCTGAAGCTTTCTTT.

In its sample, this clone was seen a few times. V gene TRBV28 combines with J gene TRBJ1-3, with D perhaps TRBD1 (6 bases). The germline V gene has CDR1 MDHEN and CDR2 SYDVKM. The V gene lost 8 bases and the J gene lost 3 bases, with 11 bases spanning the gap. The CDR3 contains 13 residues. This CDR3 is CASGQYLGNTIYF. CDR3 DNA sequence: TGTGCCAGCGGACAGTACCTTGGAAACACCATATATTTT.

This chain uses TRBV19 with TRBJ2-1, with D possibly TRBD2 on 5 matching bases. The CDR3 length is 16 residues. Germline V gives CDR1 LNHDA, CDR2 SQIVND (reference sequence). The V end lost 5 bases, the J end lost 10 bases, and 24 bases lay between the germline ends. The CDR3 is CASSSLTSDFLEEQFF. The CDR3 nucleotides are TGTGCCAGTAGTTCACTAACTAGTGACTTTTTAGAGGAGCAGTTCTTC.

The chain uses TRBV4-1 and TRBJ1-1, with 8 bases fitting TRBD1. The CDR3 consists of 15 residues. The trim removed 0 bases at V and 1 base at J, leaving 1 base unmatched. Germline V lookup: CDR1 MGHRA, CDR2 YSYEKL. Here the CDR3 reads CASSQETGGNTEAFF. CDR3 in DNA: TGCGCCAGCAGCCAAGAAACAGGGGGGAACACTGAAGCTTTCTTT.

The chain couples TRBV5-1 to TRBJ2-3, with TRBD1 matching over 10 bases. The germline gives CDR1 SGHRS, CDR2 YFSETQ. Trimming cost V 2 bases and J 3 bases; bases outside gene matches: 9. The CDR3 loop spans 17 amino acids. CDR3 in amino acids: CASSLPRRDRGTDTQYF. In DNA form, the CDR3 reads TGCGCCAGCAGCTTACCCCGTAGGGACAGGGGAACAGATACGCAGTATTTT.

The chain employs TRBV6-1 and TRBJ1-5; no definite D call. The CDR3 length is 15 residues. Per germline, CDR1 MNHNS and CDR2 SASEGT. V was cut by 2 bases and J by 0 bases, with 8 bases left in between. The CDR3 sequence: CASSEWRYSNQPQHF. CDR3 DNA: TGTGCCAGCAGTGAATGGCGGTATAGCAATCAGCCCCAGCATTTT.

This chain connects TRBV2 to TRBJ1-5, with D uncertain. Germline CDR1 and CDR2: SNHLY and FYNNEI. The V and J ends lost 6 bases and 4 bases respectively, with 10 bases between them. The CDR3 sequence is 13 residues long. The CDR3 coding sequence is TGTGCCAGCAGCTTAGTACCAAATCAGCCCCAGCATTTT. Its protein is CASSLVPNQPQHF.

This clone occurred a few times. CDR3 sequence: CASSPTGSGRANEQFF. The CDR3, as DNA: TGCGCCAGCAGCCCCACGGGAAGCGGGAGGGCCAATGAGCAGTTCTTC. The chain is built from TRBV5-1 and TRBJ2-1; 10 bases align to TRBD2. Germline CDR1 is SGHRS and CDR2 is YFSETQ. The CDR3 spans 16 residues. V lost 4 bases and J lost 6; bases outside the gene matches: 10.